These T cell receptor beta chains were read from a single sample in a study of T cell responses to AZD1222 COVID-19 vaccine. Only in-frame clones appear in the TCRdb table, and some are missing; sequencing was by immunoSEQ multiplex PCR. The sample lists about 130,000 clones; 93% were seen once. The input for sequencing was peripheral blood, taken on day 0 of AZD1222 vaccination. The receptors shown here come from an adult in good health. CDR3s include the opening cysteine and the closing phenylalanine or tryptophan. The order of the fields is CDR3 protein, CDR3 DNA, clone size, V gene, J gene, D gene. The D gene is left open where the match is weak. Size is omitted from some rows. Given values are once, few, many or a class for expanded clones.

CAITTSGRNVIGELFF	TGTGCCATTACGACTAGCGGGAGGAATGTAATTGGGGAGCTGTTTTTT	few	TRBV6-6	TRBJ2-2	TRBD2
CASSQDLLAGRNTGELFF	TGCGCCAGCAGCCAAGACCTCCTAGCGGGACGGAACACCGGGGAGCTGTTTTTT	-	TRBV4-3	TRBJ2-2	TRBD2
CAPNCAAGREQYF	TGTGCCCCTAATTGTGCAGCGGGGAGAGAGCAGTACTTC	-	TRBV28	TRBJ2-7	TRBD2
CASSSGARADTQYF	TGTGCCAGCAGCTCCGGTGCCAGGGCAGATACGCAGTATTTT	-	TRBV28	TRBJ2-3	-
CASSIQGNEKLFF	TGTGCCAGCAGTATCCAGGGAAATGAAAAACTGTTTTTT	-	TRBV12-3/TRBV12-4	TRBJ1-4	-
CATSERRDSSSYNEQFF	TGTGCCACCAGTGAGCGAAGGGACTCCAGCTCCTACAATGAGCAGTTCTTC	-	TRBV24-1	TRBJ2-1	-
CATSDRTQGAGQFF	TGTGCCACCAGTGATCGAACCCAGGGGGCTGGGCAGTTCTTC	-	TRBV24-1	TRBJ2-1	TRBD1
CASNPVSNQPQHF	TGTGCCAGCAATCCTGTTAGCAATCAGCCCCAGCATTTT	-	TRBV28	TRBJ1-5	-
CASSPPRGTGELFF	TGTGCCAGCTCACCACCCCGGGGCACCGGGGAGCTGTTTTTT	few	TRBV18	TRBJ2-2	-
CATSRDRGGFYGYTF	TGTGCCACCAGCAGAGATCGGGGCGGATTCTATGGCTACACCTTC	-	TRBV15	TRBJ1-2	-
CASSPLAGYGTEAFF	TGTGCCAGCAGCCCCCTCGCGGGCTACGGGACTGAAGCTTTCTTT	-	TRBV6-5	TRBJ1-1	-
CASSLEGGSGNTIYF	TGTGCCAGCAGCTTAGAAGGGGGCAGTGGAAACACCATATATTTT	-	TRBV7-6	TRBJ1-3	TRBD1
CASSPGLLSGNTIYF	TGCGCCAGCAGCCCAGGGCTCCTCTCTGGAAACACCATATATTTT	-	TRBV4-3	TRBJ1-3	-
CAIWAGEGYGYTF	TGTGCCATCTGGGCAGGGGAGGGCTATGGCTACACCTTC	-	TRBV10-3	TRBJ1-2	-
CASSLGRDRGQSPLHF	TGTGCCAGCAGCTTAGGACGGGACAGGGGGCAATCACCCCTCCACTTT	once	TRBV7-9	TRBJ1-6	TRBD1
CASSALTGGRRSPLHF	TGTGCCAGCAGTGCCCTCACAGGGGGCCGGCGATCACCCCTCCACTTT	-	TRBV25-1	TRBJ1-6	TRBD1
CASGGKTNANEQFF	TGTGCCAGCGGAGGGAAGACTAACGCTAATGAGCAGTTCTTC	once	TRBV11-3	TRBJ2-1	-
CASSSPEGSYTEAFF	TGTGCCAGCAGCTCGCCTGAGGGCAGCTACACTGAAGCTTTCTTT	-	TRBV7-9	TRBJ1-1	-
CASSVEGSSTNTQYF	TGTGCCAGCAGCGTAGAGGGTAGCAGCACAAATACGCAGTATTTT	-	TRBV9	TRBJ2-3	-
CASSPGLAESYNEQFF	TGTGCCAGCAGCCCGGGACTAGCGGAGTCCTACAATGAGCAGTTCTTC	-	TRBV13	TRBJ2-1	TRBD2
CASSITSGFGHEQFF	TGTGCCAGCAGTATCACTAGCGGATTTGGGCATGAGCAGTTCTTC	-	TRBV6-5	TRBJ2-1	TRBD2
CASRRGASYNEQFF	TGTGCCAGCAGGAGAGGGGCCTCCTACAATGAGCAGTTCTTC	-	TRBV13	TRBJ2-1	-
CASSIGDTGELFF	TGTGCCAGTAGTATAGGGGACACCGGGGAGCTGTTTTTT	-	TRBV19	TRBJ2-2	-
CASSIDRTDMNTEAFF	TGTGCCAGTAGTATAGACAGGACAGACATGAACACTGAAGCTTTCTTT	-	TRBV19	TRBJ1-1	-
CASAPAYEQYF	TGTGCCAGCGCCCCAGCGTACGAGCAGTACTTC	-	TRBV2	TRBJ2-7	-